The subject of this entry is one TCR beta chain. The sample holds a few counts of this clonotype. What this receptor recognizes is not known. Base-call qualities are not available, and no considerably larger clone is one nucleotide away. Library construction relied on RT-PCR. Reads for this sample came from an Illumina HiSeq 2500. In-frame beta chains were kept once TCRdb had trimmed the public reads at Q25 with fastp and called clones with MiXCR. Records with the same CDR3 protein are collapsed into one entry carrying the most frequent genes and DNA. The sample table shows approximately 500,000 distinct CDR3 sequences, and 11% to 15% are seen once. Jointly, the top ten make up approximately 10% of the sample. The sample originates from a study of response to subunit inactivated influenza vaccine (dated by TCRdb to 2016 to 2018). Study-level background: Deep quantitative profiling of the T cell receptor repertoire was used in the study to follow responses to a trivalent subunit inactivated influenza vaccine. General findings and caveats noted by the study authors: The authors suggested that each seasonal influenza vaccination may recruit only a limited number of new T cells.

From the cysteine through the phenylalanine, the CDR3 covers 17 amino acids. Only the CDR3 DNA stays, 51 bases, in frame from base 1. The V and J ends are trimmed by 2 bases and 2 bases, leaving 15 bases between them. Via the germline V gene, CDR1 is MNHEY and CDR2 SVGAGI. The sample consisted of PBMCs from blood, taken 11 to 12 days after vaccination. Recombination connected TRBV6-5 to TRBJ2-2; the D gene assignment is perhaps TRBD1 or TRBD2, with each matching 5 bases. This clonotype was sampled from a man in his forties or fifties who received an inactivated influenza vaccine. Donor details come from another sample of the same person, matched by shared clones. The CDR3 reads CASSYTSAGANTGELFF. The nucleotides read TGTGCCAGCAGTTACACCTCCGCCGGGGCTAACACCGGGGAGCTGTTTTTT.